This TCR beta chain is from a study of vaccination effects on CD4 cells after COVID-19. Antigen-specific CD4+ T cells were expanded with viral peptide pools in the ViraFEST assay before sequencing. Investigators separated out CD4+ T cells once about 10 days of culture had passed. From March to December 2020, the person had a SARS-CoV-2 infection that was confirmed by PCR. Clones were sequenced by immunoSEQ multiplex PCR, and TCRdb holds only the in-frame ones, with some missing. The profile shows roughly 27,000 clones, approximately 80% of them singletons. Concerning this clone itself: No antigen is known for it.

The specimen comprised CD4+ T cells from PBMCs cultured with HCoV-NL63 spike peptides, sampled before COVID-19 vaccination. This clonotype was obtained from a human donor who had a prior SARS-CoV-2 infection.

CDR3 sequence reads: CASSLAPQREFPYEQYF. CDR3 nucleotide sequence: TGTGCCAGCAGCTTGGCCCCGCAGCGGGAGTTTCCTTACGAGCAGTACTTC. This chain joins TRBV5-4 and TRBJ2-7; 8 bases fit TRBD2. This CDR3 spans 17 amino acids. Germline CDR1 is SGHNT and CDR2 is YYREEE (reference sequence). V dropped 0 bases and J dropped 4; count of bases not matched to a gene: 12.